Shown below are 30 T cell receptor beta chains from a single sample sequenced in a study of blood T cell repertoires in COVID-19. Produced via immunoSEQ multiplex PCR; TCRdb's table is partial and in-frame only. The sample has hundreds of thousands of clones, 85% seen once. Specimen: PBMCs or T cells enriched from blood (not recorded which). The source is a man aged 35-49 years who had recovered from COVID-19.

The chain has TRBV27 and TRBJ1-5, with 10 bases aligning to TRBD1. Trimming removed 6 bases from V and 2 bases from J; junction bases left unmatched: 7. The CDR3 is made up of 16 amino acids. From germline, CDR1 is MNHEY and CDR2 SMNVEV (reference sequence). CDR3 in amino acids: CASRPTGGAGNQPQHF. As DNA, the CDR3 is TGTGCCAGCAGACCGACAGGGGGCGCGGGCAATCAGCCCCAGCATTTT.

This sequence joins TRBV9 and TRBJ2-7; 8 bases agree with TRBD1. Trimming removed 3 bases from V and 0 bases from J; junction bases left unmatched: 5. The germline CDR1 and CDR2 sequences are SGDLS and YYNGEE. This CDR3 comprises 15 residues. This CDR3 reads CASSEQGDNSYEQYF. The CDR3 coding sequence is TGTGCCAGCAGCGAACAGGGGGATAACTCCTACGAGCAGTACTTC.

Note on this clone: The junction shows a germline mismatch at one end, possibly a read error. CDR3 in DNA: TGTGCCAGCAGTTACGGTCCGGGACTAGGCCTGGACTTC. Residues: CASSYGPGLGLDF. The chain links TRBV6-2 or TRBV6-3 to TRBJ2-5; 8 positions agree with TRBD2. The germline CDR1 and CDR2 sequences are MNHEY and SVGEGT. CDR3 length: 13 amino acids.

The sample holds a few counts of this clone. The chain links TRBV3-1 (or the pseudogene TRBV3-2) to TRBJ1-3; 7 nucleotides align to TRBD1. With 4 bases clipped from V and 2 bases from J, the junction kept 8 bases outside the gene matches. CDR1 is LGHDT and CDR2 is YNNKEL in the germline V gene (reference sequence). The CDR3 covers 16 residues. This CDR3 reads CASSPDRNFAGNTIYF. In DNA form, the CDR3 reads TGTGCCAGCAGCCCGGACAGGAACTTCGCTGGAAACACCATATATTTT.

The rearrangement links TRBV30 to TRBJ1-4, with D possibly TRBD1 on 5 matching bases. V lost 1 base and J lost 8, with 11 bases in between. Germline assignment: CDR1 GTSNPN and CDR2 SVGIG (reference sequence). The CDR3 has 13 amino acids. CDR3 bases: TGTGCCTGGAGTGGCCTGCCAGGGGAAAAACTGTTTTTT. As protein: CAWSGLPGEKLFF.

This chain connects TRBV9 to TRBJ2-7; 7 bases fit TRBD2. This CDR3 region has 15 residues. Germline CDR1 is SGDLS and CDR2 is YYNGEE. Trimming at V came to 3 bases and at J to 1 base, leaving 7 bases not matched to a gene. The CDR3 DNA reads TGTGCCAGCAGCGGACCTAGCGGCATTTCCTACGAGCAGTACTTC. Encoded protein: CASSGPSGISYEQYF.

The chain carries TRBV2 and TRBJ2-5, with TRBD2 matching over 8 bases. There are 16 residues in the CDR3. Germline V lookup: CDR1 SNHLY, CDR2 FYNNEI. Trimming cost V 6 bases and J 2 bases; bases outside gene matches: 11. CDR3 DNA sequence: TGTGCCAGCAGCAGATCGATTAGCGGGACACAAGAGACCCAGTACTTC. Its protein product is CASSRSISGTQETQYF.

V usage is TRBV28 and J usage is TRBJ1-4, with 8 bases that match TRBD1. This CDR3 spans 17 amino acids. Trimming cost V 4 bases and J 8 bases; bases outside gene matches: 15. The germline gives CDR1 MDHEN, CDR2 SYDVKM. The CDR3 DNA follows: TGTGCCAGCAGTTCCGGACAGGGAGGGATAAGTAGGGAAAAACTGTTTTTT. Amino acid sequence: CASSSGQGGISREKLFF.

Here the CDR3 DNA reads TGTGCCAGTAGTATATTAATGCAGCCCCAGCATTTT. It codes for CASSILMQPQHF. This chain uses TRBV19 with TRBJ1-5; D uncertain. The CDR3 runs 12 residues. Germline-derived CDR1 and CDR2 are LNHDA and SQIVND (reference sequence). V lost 2 bases and J lost 7, with 6 bases in between.

The chain joins TRBV10-3 to TRBJ2-1, with 11 nucleotides matching TRBD2. This CDR3 is built from 14 residues. CDR1 and CDR2 (germline): ENHRY, SYGVKD. Trimming at V came to 6 bases and at J to 8 bases, leaving 6 bases not matched to a gene. In nucleotides, the CDR3 is TGTGCCATCAGGGAGACTAGCGGGAACGATGAGCAGTTCTTC. Protein product: CAIRETSGNDEQFF.

The chain employs TRBV18 and TRBJ2-5, with 11 positions matching TRBD1. Germline V CDR1 and CDR2: KGHSH, LQKENI. V trimming: 3 bases; J trimming: 3 bases; junction bases outside the gene matches: 0. This CDR3 has 14 amino acids. In nucleotides, the CDR3 is TGTGCCAGCTCACCGGGACAGGGGGAAGAGACCCAGTACTTC. Protein: CASSPGQGEETQYF.

The rearrangement joins TRBV6-5 to TRBJ1-2; maybe TRBD1 (5 bases). Germline values: CDR1 MNHEY, CDR2 SVGAGI. CDR3 length: 15 amino acids. V gave up 6 bases and J gave up 0 bases, with 14 bases separating them. The CDR3 DNA reads TGTGCCAGCAGCCCAGGGATCAACCCTAACTATGGCTACACCTTC. Protein product: CASSPGINPNYGYTF.

The rearrangement links TRBV19 to TRBJ1-5, with 10 bases that match TRBD1. Germline assignment: CDR1 LNHDA and CDR2 SQIVND (reference sequence). V shed 5 bases, J shed 4 bases, and the junction held 11 bases outside the gene matches. The CDR3 extends over 17 amino acids. The CDR3 is CASSPRTGGILNQPQHF. CDR3 nucleotide sequence: TGTGCCAGTAGTCCCAGGACAGGGGGAATATTGAATCAGCCCCAGCATTTT.

This clone appeared many times. This CDR3 is also generated by other DNA sequences in the sample. The V call is TRBV6-4, the J call TRBJ2-3; D is ambiguous. CDR3 length equals 15 residues. V was trimmed by 2 bases and J by 0 bases, leaving 9 bases between them. Germline loops: CDR1 MRHNA, CDR2 SNTAGT. Here the CDR3 reads CASSDGLSSTDTQYF. The CDR3 DNA is TGTGCCAGCAGTGACGGCCTTTCTAGCACAGATACGCAGTATTTT.

This clone appeared once. The rearrangement links TRBV9 to TRBJ2-7, with TRBD1 as a possible D gene (7 bases). Germline assignment: CDR1 SGDLS and CDR2 YYNGEE. CDR3 length: 15 amino acids. The ends were cut back, 3 bases at V and 1 base at J, with 14 bases in the middle. The CDR3: CASSAGDSPSYEQYF. The DNA for the CDR3 is TGTGCCAGCAGCGCGGGGGACAGTCCTTCCTACGAGCAGTACTTC.

The DNA of the CDR3 is TGCAGTGCTAGTCGGGCGGGGGAGACCCAGTACTTC. This gives the protein CSASRAGETQYF. The rearrangement joins TRBV20-1 to TRBJ2-5; possibly TRBD2 for D (6 bases). The V and J ends lost 3 bases and 5 bases respectively, with 10 bases between them. The V gene's germline CDR1 is DFQATT and CDR2 SNEGSKA (reference sequence). The CDR3 is made up of 12 amino acids.

This chain uses TRBV15 with TRBJ2-1; TRBD2 agrees at 7 bases. CDR3 length: 16 residues. Germline V gives CDR1 LNHNV, CDR2 YYDKDF (reference sequence). J gave up 8 bases and V 0 bases, and 10 bases lay outside the gene matches. In DNA, the CDR3 is TGTGCCACCAGCAGAGATTTGTCGGGAGGCCGGGATGAGCAGTTCTTC. Its translation is CATSRDLSGGRDEQFF.

This clone appeared once. This chain links TRBV10-3 with TRBJ1-5; a weak D match, TRBD1 (6 bases). Per the germline V gene, CDR1 is ENHRY and CDR2 is SYGVKD. V shed 0 bases and J shed 5 bases, with 20 bases lying between them. The length of the CDR3 is 18 residues. The CDR3 nucleotides are TGTGCCATCAGTGAGTCCGGAGGGGGGGGAGGGCCAGATCAGCCCCAGCATTTT. This encodes CAISESGGGGGPDQPQHF.

The chain combines TRBV11-3 with TRBJ1-3, with D possibly being TRBD1 (5 bases). CDR3 length: 13 amino acids. Germline CDR1 reads SGHNT; CDR2 reads YENEEA. Trimming removed 8 bases at V and 5 bases at J, with 13 bases between. DNA for the CDR3: TGTGCCAGCTCCACAGGAGCTCGAAACACCATATATTTT. This sequence encodes CASSTGARNTIYF.

This chain joins TRBV21-1 and TRBJ2-3; the listed D gene, TRBD1, was not tested against the DNA. TRBV21-1 is flagged as a pseudogene. The CDR3 is 14 residues long. DNA for the CDR3: TGTGCCAGCAGGGGGGCAGGGTGCCCAGATACGCAGTATTTT. As protein: CASRGAGCPDTQYF.

The chain recombines TRBV10-3 with TRBJ2-3, with D unclear. The germline V gene encodes CDR1 ENHRY and CDR2 SYGVKD. This CDR3 is built from 13 residues. The germline V and J ends were trimmed by 0 bases and 3 bases, with 4 bases remaining between them. The DNA of the CDR3 is TGTGCCATCAGTGAGTCCTCGACAGATACGCAGTATTTT. Its protein product is CAISESSTDTQYF.

J is TRBJ1-1 and V is TRBV18; 7 nucleotides agree with TRBD1. The trim removed 4 bases at V and 1 base at J, leaving 6 bases unmatched. This CDR3 spans 15 amino acids. Germline V gene data show CDR1 as KGHSH and CDR2 as LQKENI. The CDR3 coding sequence is TGTGCCAGCTCACTCGAACAGGGGAAGAACACTGAAGCTTTCTTT. Translating gives CASSLEQGKNTEAFF.

The gene calls are TRBV19 and TRBJ1-1, with 7 bases identical to TRBD1. CDR1 and CDR2 (germline): LNHDA, SQIVND (reference sequence). The CDR3 consists of 15 residues. After removal of 6 bases from V and 3 bases from J, the junction contained 10 bases not matched to a gene. The CDR3 region is CASRMGGQTYTEAFF. The CDR3 bases are TGTGCCAGTAGAATGGGGGGACAGACTTACACTGAAGCTTTCTTT.

The chain is built from TRBV27 and TRBJ1-2, with 9 bases that match TRBD1. With 6 bases clipped from V and 7 bases from J, the junction kept 9 bases outside the gene matches. The CDR3 has 14 amino acids. The germline V gene has CDR1 MNHEY and CDR2 SMNVEV (reference sequence). CDR3 amino acids: CASSLVGTGFGYTF. Here the CDR3 DNA reads TGTGCCAGCAGCCTGGTCGGGACAGGGTTTGGCTACACCTTC.

This sequence joins TRBV20-1 and TRBJ1-1; unclear D gene. CDR1 is DFQATT, CDR2 SNEGSKA, per germline (reference sequence). The CDR3 contains 13 residues. V lost 3 bases and J 1 base, leaving 9 bases between the germline ends. CDR3: CSASVRGNTEAFF. In DNA form, the CDR3 reads TGCAGTGCTAGTGTTCGGGGGAACACTGAAGCTTTCTTT.

This chain uses TRBV15 with TRBJ2-7; 10 bases match TRBD2. This CDR3 is built from 14 residues. Trimming cost V 6 bases and J 4 bases; bases outside gene matches: 6. The germline gives CDR1 LNHNV, CDR2 YYDKDF (reference sequence). DNA of the CDR3: TGTGCCACCAGTTTTAAGCGGGAGGGTTACGAGCAGTACTTC. Its translation is CATSFKREGYEQYF.

The chain couples TRBV9 to TRBJ1-4; D might be TRBD1 (5 bases). There are 16 residues in the CDR3. Trimming shortened V by 3 bases and J by 3 bases, and 15 bases separated the two germline ends. CDR1 and CDR2 from the germline V gene are SGDLS and YYNGEE. The CDR3 here is CASSETSGGSNEKLFF. The CDR3 DNA reads TGTGCCAGCAGCGAGACCTCGGGGGGATCTAATGAAAAACTGTTTTTT.

On this clone: At one end, the junction sequence differs from germline, possibly due to a read error. The chain is built from TRBV11-2 and TRBJ2-1; the match to TRBD2 covers 9 bases. The CDR3 contains 15 residues. Germline V gene sequence: CDR1 SGHAT, CDR2 FQNNGV. As DNA, the CDR3 is TGTGCCAGCAGGTTAGCGGGAGTAAATAATAATGAGCAGTTCTTC. This gives the protein CASRLAGVNNNEQFF.

The chain has TRBV5-5 and TRBJ2-3; 7 positions match TRBD2. V was clipped by 1 base and J by 2 bases; unmatched bases: 10. The length of the CDR3 is 17 residues. CDR1 is SGHKS and CDR2 is YYEKEE in the germline V gene (reference sequence). Here the CDR3 DNA reads TGTGCCAGCAGCTTGTCAATCCAGCGGGGTAACACAGATACGCAGTATTTT. Residues: CASSLSIQRGNTDTQYF.

The rearrangement uses TRBV14 and TRBJ2-7; 8 bases are a match to TRBD2. Germline V gene lookup returns CDR1 SGHDN and CDR2 FVKESK. The V gene end was trimmed by 7 bases and the J gene end by 8 bases; junction bases not matched to a gene: 13. The length of the CDR3 is 14 residues. Here the CDR3 reads CASKSRGGIDQQYF. The DNA for the CDR3 is TGTGCCAGCAAGTCCCGGGGGGGGATAGACCAGCAGTACTTC.